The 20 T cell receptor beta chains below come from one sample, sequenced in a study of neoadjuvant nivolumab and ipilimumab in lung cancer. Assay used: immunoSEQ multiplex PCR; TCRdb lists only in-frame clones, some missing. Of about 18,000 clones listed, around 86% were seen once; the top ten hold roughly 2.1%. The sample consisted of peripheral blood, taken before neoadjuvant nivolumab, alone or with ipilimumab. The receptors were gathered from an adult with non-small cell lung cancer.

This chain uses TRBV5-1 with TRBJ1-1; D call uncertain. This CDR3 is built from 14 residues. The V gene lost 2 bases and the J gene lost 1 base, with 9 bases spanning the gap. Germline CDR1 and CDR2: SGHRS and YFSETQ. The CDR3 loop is CASSLEQRNTEAFF. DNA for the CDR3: TGCGCCAGCAGCTTAGAACAGCGGAACACTGAAGCTTTCTTT.

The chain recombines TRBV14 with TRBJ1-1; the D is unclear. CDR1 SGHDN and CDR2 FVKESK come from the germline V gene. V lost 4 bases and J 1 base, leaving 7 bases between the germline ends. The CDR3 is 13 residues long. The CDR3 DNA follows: TGTGCCAGCAGCCTGACGGGGAACACTGAAGCTTTCTTT. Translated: CASSLTGNTEAFF.

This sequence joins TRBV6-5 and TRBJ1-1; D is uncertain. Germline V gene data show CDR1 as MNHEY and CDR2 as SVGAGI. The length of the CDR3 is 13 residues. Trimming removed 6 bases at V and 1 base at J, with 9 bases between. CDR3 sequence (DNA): TGTGCCAGCAGCCCCATGGGGAACACTGAAGCTTTCTTT. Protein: CASSPMGNTEAFF.

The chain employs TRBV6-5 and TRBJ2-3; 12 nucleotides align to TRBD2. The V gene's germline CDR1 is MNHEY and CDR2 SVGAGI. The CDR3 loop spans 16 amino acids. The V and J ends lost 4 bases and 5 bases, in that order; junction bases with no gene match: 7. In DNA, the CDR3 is TGTGCCAGCAGTTCTCCGACTAGCGGGAGAAAAGATACGCAGTATTTT. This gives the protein CASSSPTSGRKDTQYF.

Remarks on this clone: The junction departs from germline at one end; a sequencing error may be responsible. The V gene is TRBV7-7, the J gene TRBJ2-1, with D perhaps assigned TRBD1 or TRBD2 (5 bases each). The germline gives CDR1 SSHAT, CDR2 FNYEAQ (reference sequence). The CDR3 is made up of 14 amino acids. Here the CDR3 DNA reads TGTGCTAGCAGCCGGGGACCGACGTACAATGAGCAGTTCTTC. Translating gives CASSRGPTYNEQFF.

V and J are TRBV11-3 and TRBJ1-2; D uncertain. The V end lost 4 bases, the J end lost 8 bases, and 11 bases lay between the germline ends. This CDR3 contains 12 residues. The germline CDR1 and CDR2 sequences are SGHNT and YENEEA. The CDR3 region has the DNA TGTGCCAGCAGCTATCTGTGGTCGGGCTACACCTTC. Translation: CASSYLWSGYTF.

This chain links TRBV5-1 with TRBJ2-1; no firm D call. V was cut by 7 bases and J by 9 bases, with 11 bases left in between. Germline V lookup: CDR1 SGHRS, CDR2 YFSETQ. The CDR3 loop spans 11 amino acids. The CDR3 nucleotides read TGCGCCAGCGACGATTCGGGTGAGCAGTTCTTC. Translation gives CASDDSGEQFF.

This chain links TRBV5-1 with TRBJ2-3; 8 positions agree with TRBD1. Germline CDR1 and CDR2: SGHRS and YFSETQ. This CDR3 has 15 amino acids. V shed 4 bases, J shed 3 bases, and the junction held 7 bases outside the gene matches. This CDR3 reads CASSPGQGFTDTQYF. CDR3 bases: TGCGCCAGCAGCCCAGGACAGGGTTTTACAGATACGCAGTATTTT.

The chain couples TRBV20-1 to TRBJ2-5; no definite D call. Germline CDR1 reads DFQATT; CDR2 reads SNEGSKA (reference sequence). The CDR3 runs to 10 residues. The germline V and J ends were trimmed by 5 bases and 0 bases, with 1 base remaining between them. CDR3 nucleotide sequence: TGCAGTGCTTACCAAGAGACCCAGTACTTC. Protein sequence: CSAYQETQYF.

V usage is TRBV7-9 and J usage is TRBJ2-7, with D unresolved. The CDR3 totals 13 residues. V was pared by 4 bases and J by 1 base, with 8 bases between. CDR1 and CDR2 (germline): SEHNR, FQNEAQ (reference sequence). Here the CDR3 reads CASSSQTSYEQYF. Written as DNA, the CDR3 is TGTGCCAGCAGCTCTCAGACTTCCTACGAGCAGTACTTC. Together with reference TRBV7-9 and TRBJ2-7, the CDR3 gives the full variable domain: DTGVSQNPRHKITKRGQNVTFRCDPISEHNRLYWYRQTLGQGPEFLTYFQNEAQLEKSRLLSDRFSAERPKGSFSTLEIQRTEQGDSAMYLCASSSQTSYEQYFGPGTRLTVT.

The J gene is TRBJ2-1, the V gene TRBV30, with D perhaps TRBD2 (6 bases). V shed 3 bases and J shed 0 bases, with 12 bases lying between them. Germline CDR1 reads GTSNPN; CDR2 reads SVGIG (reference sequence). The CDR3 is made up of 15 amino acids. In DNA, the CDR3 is TGTGCCTGGAGAAGGCGGGGACGCTCCTACAATGAGCAGTTCTTC. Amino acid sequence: CAWRRRGRSYNEQFF.

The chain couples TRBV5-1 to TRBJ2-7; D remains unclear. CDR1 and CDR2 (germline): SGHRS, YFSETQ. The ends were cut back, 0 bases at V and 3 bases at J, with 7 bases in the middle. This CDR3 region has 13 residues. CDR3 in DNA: TGCGCCAGCAGCTTGGCGGGCCTCTACGAGCAGTACTTC. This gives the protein CASSLAGLYEQYF.

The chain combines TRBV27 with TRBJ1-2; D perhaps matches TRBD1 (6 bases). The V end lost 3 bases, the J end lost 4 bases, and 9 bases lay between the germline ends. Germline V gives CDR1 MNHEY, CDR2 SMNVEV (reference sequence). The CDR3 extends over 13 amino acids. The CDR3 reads CASSFRGFYGYTF. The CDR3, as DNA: TGTGCCAGCAGTTTCAGGGGCTTCTATGGCTACACCTTC.

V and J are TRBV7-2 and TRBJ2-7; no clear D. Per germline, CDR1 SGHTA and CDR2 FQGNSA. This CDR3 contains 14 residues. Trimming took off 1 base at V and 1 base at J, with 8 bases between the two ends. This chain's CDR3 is CASSLGPRSYEQYF. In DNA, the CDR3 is TGTGCCAGCAGCTTAGGGCCCAGATCCTACGAGCAGTACTTC.

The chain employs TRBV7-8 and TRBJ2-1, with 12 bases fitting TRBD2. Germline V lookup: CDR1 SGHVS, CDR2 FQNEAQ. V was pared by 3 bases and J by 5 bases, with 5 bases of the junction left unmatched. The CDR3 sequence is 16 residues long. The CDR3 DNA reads TGTGCCAGCAGCTTCTGGACTAGCGGGGTACACAATGAGCAGTTCTTC. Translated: CASSFWTSGVHNEQFF.

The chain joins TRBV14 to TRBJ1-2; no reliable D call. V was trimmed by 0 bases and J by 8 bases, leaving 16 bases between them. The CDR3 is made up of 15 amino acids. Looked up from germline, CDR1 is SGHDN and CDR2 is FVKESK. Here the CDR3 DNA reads TGTGCCAGCAGCCAAGAAGGGAGACGGCTGGGAGGCTACACCTTC. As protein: CASSQEGRRLGGYTF.

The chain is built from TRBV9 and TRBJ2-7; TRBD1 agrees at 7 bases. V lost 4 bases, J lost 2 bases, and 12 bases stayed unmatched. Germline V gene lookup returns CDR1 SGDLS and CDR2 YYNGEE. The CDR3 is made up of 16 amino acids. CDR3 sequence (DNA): TGTGCCAGCAGCCCACGAGACAGGGAAATAACCTACGAGCAGTACTTC. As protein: CASSPRDREITYEQYF.

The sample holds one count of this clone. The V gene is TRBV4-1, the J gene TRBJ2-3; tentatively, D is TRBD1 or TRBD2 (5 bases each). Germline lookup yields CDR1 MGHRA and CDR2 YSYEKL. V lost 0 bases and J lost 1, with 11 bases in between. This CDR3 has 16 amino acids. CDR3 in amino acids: CASSQDGGARTDTQYF. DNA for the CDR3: TGCGCCAGCAGCCAAGATGGGGGAGCCCGCACAGATACGCAGTATTTT.

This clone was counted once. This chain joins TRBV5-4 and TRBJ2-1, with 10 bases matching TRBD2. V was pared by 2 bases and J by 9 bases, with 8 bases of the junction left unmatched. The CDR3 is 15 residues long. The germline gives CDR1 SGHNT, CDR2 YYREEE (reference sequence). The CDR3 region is CASSLAGGWGGEQFF. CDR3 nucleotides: TGTGCCAGCAGCTTAGCGGGAGGGTGGGGTGGTGAGCAGTTCTTC.

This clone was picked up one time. CDR3 region: CASSLTGEYGYTF. CDR3 DNA sequence: TGTGCCAGCAGCCTAACGGGGGAGTATGGCTACACCTTC. The chain employs TRBV14 and TRBJ1-2; possibly TRBD1 for D (5 bases). V was cut by 4 bases and J by 5 bases, with 11 bases left in between. Germline-derived CDR1 and CDR2 are SGHDN and FVKESK. The CDR3 runs to 13 residues.